This T cell receptor (beta chain) was documented in a study of identical twins. Each CDR3 protein gets one entry after TCRdb re-called the 5' RACE reads with MiXCR. This sample has under 1 million distinct CDR3 sequences, with around 12% found just once. Germline V gives CDR1 LNHNV, CDR2 YYDKDF (reference sequence). CDR3 length equals 14 residues. V was pared by 4 bases and J by 5 bases, with 3 bases of the junction left unmatched. These same data were also listed under a study on yellow fever vaccine responses in identical twins.

This receptor was identified in a woman aged 18-29 years in good health. Sequencing was done on a sample of PBMCs. The chain combines TRBV15 with TRBJ2-3, with TRBD1 identical over 10 bases. The CDR3 region has the DNA TGTGCCACCAGCAACGGACAGGGGGAAGATACGCAGTATTTT. It is translated as CATSNGQGEDTQYF. The full variable domain, in which reference TRBV15 and TRBJ2-3 provide the parts outside the CDR3, is DAMVIQNPRYQVTQFGKPVTLSCSQTLNHNVMYWYQQKSSQAPKLLFHYYDKDFNNEADTPDNFQSRRPNTSFCFLDIRSPGLGDTAMYLCATSNGQGEDTQYFGPGTRLTVL.